This is a list of T cell receptor beta chains from one sample in a study of cytomegalovirus exposure and HLA in healthy donors. Profiling relied on immunoSEQ multiplex PCR, and the TCRdb table lists in-frame clones only, not all of them. The sample comprises 150,000 or so clones, 80% to 85% of which are singletons, and 0.35% to 0.45% rests with the top ten. The source material was PBMCs. Receptors originate from a boy aged 2 to 10 in good health and CMV-seronegative. The CDR3 runs from the conserved cysteine through the conserved F or W. D genes are given only for firm matches. Expanded clones get a size class; other rows say once, few or many, or leave the size out.

j_call v_call d_call clone_size cdr3_aa cdr3_nt
TRBJ1-1 TRBV10-3 TRBD1 NA CAIRGDRNTEAFF TGTGCCATCAGGGGGGACAGGAACACTGAAGCTTTCTTT
TRBJ2-1 TRBV7-7 TRBD2 NA CASSFTLAGGPNEQFF TGTGCCAGCAGCTTTACTTTAGCGGGAGGGCCGAATGAGCAGTTCTTC
TRBJ2-3 TRBV6-6 NA NA CASTRGLVRGTDTQYF TGTGCCAGCACTCGAGGTTTGGTCCGAGGGACAGATACGCAGTATTTT
TRBJ2-7 TRBV6-1 TRBD1 NA CATRDSYEQYF TGTGCCACCAGGGACAGCTACGAGCAGTACTTC
TRBJ1-5 TRBV28 TRBD1 once CASSFGQGVYSNQPQHF TGTGCCAGCAGTTTCGGGCAGGGGGTTTACAGCAATCAGCCCCAGCATTTT
TRBJ2-1 TRBV6-4 TRBD2 NA CASSESRTRTYNEQFF TGTGCCAGCAGTGAATCCCGGACTAGAACCTACAATGAGCAGTTCTTC
TRBJ2-7 TRBV9 TRBD1 NA CASSPGTGGGYEQYF TGTGCCAGCAGCCCTGGGACAGGGGGAGGCTACGAGCAGTACTTC
TRBJ2-7 TRBV29-1 NA NA CSVELDNSYEQYF TGCAGCGTTGAATTGGACAACTCCTACGAGCAGTACTTC
TRBJ2-7 TRBV18 NA once CASSRTSSYEQYF TGTGCCAGCTCACGCACGAGCTCCTACGAGCAGTACTTC
TRBJ1-1 TRBV30 TRBD1 NA CAWVYPGQGGITEAFF TGTGCCTGGGTGTACCCCGGACAGGGAGGGATCACTGAAGCTTTCTTT
TRBJ1-2 TRBV30 NA NA CAWSTRPGGYTF TGTGCCTGGAGCACTCGGCCAGGAGGCTACACCTTC
TRBJ2-1 TRBV6-8 TRBD2 NA CASSYEIAGGCNEQFF TGTGCCAGCAGTTACGAAATAGCGGGAGGATGCAATGAGCAGTTCTTC
TRBJ2-7 TRBV5-1 NA NA CASSLGLAPYEQYF TGCGCCAGCAGCTTAGGGCTAGCGCCCTACGAGCAGTACTTC
TRBJ2-2 TRBV27 TRBD1 NA CASRQGAPNTGELFF TGTGCCAGCAGACAGGGGGCGCCTAACACCGGGGAGCTGTTTTTT
TRBJ1-1 TRBV7-9 TRBD1 NA CASSLGTGVNTEAFF TGTGCCAGCAGCTTGGGGACAGGGGTGAACACTGAAGCTTTCTTT
TRBJ2-2 TRBV7-9 TRBD1 NA CASSLGRDRNTGELFF TGTGCCAGCAGCTTAGGCCGGGACAGGAACACCGGGGAGCTGTTTTTT
TRBJ2-5 TRBV5-8 NA NA CASSLGPPGATQYF TGTGCCAGCAGCTTGGGTCCCCCAGGGGCGACCCAGTACTTC
TRBJ2-3 TRBV18 NA NA CASSPGADTQYF TGTGCCAGCTCACCCGGGGCAGATACGCAGTATTTT
TRBJ2-3 TRBV2 TRBD2 medium-sized CASSYGTSGRTDTQYF TGTGCCAGCAGTTACGGGACTAGCGGACGCACAGATACGCAGTATTTT
TRBJ1-2 TRBV19 TRBD1 NA CASSRETGATYGYTF TGTGCCAGTAGTAGAGAGACAGGGGCTACGTATGGCTACACCTTC
TRBJ2-7 TRBV6-6 NA NA CASQPVGGLYEQYF TGTGCCAGTCAACCCGTTGGCGGGCTCTACGAGCAGTACTTC
TRBJ2-3 TRBV7-9 NA NA CASSFQGGADTQYF TGTGCCAGCAGCTTCCAGGGAGGTGCAGATACGCAGTATTTT